One and the same sample provided the 27 T cell receptor beta chains below, sequenced in a study of blood T cells in healthy people across ages. Alongside a J-beta primer mix, a sample-barcoded 5' primer served in a second PCR lasting about 6 to 11 cycles. TCRdb processed the 5' RACE reads anew with MiXCR; each CDR3 protein has one entry. The table has some 1.1 million distinct CDR3 sequences, around two fifths seen once. The sequenced sample was blood. Receptor source: a man aged 18 to 29 in good health.

This chain joins TRBV20-1 and TRBJ2-7; 8 positions match TRBD1. Losses at the gene ends were 6 bases for V and 3 bases for J; bases not matched to a gene: 7. Germline-derived CDR1 and CDR2 are DFQATT and SNEGSKA (reference sequence). The CDR3 is 13 residues long. As DNA, the CDR3 is TGCAGTGCCCCGACTGACAGGGGCTACGAGCAGTACTTC. Translating gives CSAPTDRGYEQYF.

This rearrangement joins TRBV2 to TRBJ1-1; 9 nucleotides line up with TRBD1. The CDR3 has 12 amino acids. Germline CDR1 SNHLY, CDR2 FYNNEI. J was trimmed by 10 bases and V by 7 bases; bases with no gene match: 7. The DNA of the CDR3 is TGTGCCAGCACTACAGGGGGCGGTGGAGCTTTCTTT. This codes for CASTTGGGGAFF. Using reference TRBV2 and TRBJ1-1 for the parts outside the CDR3, the full variable domain is EPEVTQTPSHQVTQMGQEVILRCVPISNHLYFYWYRQILGQKVEFLVSFYNNEISEKSEIFDDQFSVERPDGSNFTLKIRSTKLEDSAMYFCASTTGGGGAFFGQGTRLTVV.

This rearrangement joins TRBV9 to TRBJ1-1, with D unclear. Deletions cut 0 bases from V and 6 bases from J, with 12 bases between. This CDR3 has 14 residues. Looked up from germline, CDR1 is SGDLS and CDR2 is YYNGEE. In DNA form, the CDR3 reads TGTGCCAGCAGCGTAGCCCCCGCAGGCGCTGAAGCTTTCTTT. Its translation is CASSVAPAGAEAFF.

Ten or more counts support this clonotype. The rearrangement uses TRBV29-1 and TRBJ2-5; possible D gene TRBD2, 5 bases. Trimming shortened V by 3 bases and J by 5 bases, and 7 bases separated the two germline ends. The germline V gene encodes CDR1 SQVTM and CDR2 ANQGSEA. The CDR3 has 11 residues. Here the CDR3 reads CSVDSVETQYF. The CDR3 DNA reads as TGCAGCGTTGATAGCGTGGAGACCCAGTACTTC.

The genes are TRBV7-2 and TRBJ2-3, with unresolved D. The length of the CDR3 is 16 residues. V lost 2 bases and J 1 base, leaving 13 bases between the germline ends. The V gene's germline CDR1 is SGHTA and CDR2 FQGNSA. The CDR3: CASSLRSSAGTDTQYF. CDR3 nucleotide sequence: TGTGCCAGCAGCTTAAGATCCAGCGCGGGCACAGATACGCAGTATTTT. Full variable domain (rest looked up from reference TRBV7-2 and TRBJ2-3): GAGVSQSPSNKVTEKGKDVELRCDPISGHTALYWYRQSLGQGLEFLIYFQGNSAPDKSGLPSDRFSAERTGGSVSTLTIQRTQQEDSAVYLCASSLRSSAGTDTQYFGPGTRLTVL.

The chain recombines TRBV7-6 with TRBJ2-4; D is ambiguous. Germline loops: CDR1 SGHVS, CDR2 FNYEAQ. The CDR3 extends over 14 amino acids. Trimming removed 2 bases from V and 13 bases from J, with 18 bases in between. The CDR3 protein is CASSLRAAIDEQYF. Written as DNA, the CDR3 is TGTGCCAGCAGCTTAAGGGCAGCTATCGATGAGCAGTACTTC.

V gene TRBV7-2 combines with J gene TRBJ2-1, with 9 bases fitting TRBD2. J gave up 8 bases and V 1 base, and 12 bases lay outside the gene matches. The CDR3 has 17 amino acids. Germline CDR1 is SGHTA and CDR2 is FQGNSA. CDR3 sequence: CASSLEGSGGFMDEQFF. The CDR3 DNA is TGTGCCAGCAGCTTAGAGGGTAGCGGGGGTTTTATGGATGAGCAGTTCTTC.

The V gene is TRBV27, the J gene TRBJ2-2, with a weak D call TRBD2 (7 bases). V was shortened by 4 bases and J by 3 bases, with 15 bases between the two germline ends. The V gene's germline CDR1 is MNHEY and CDR2 SMNVEV (reference sequence). The CDR3 consists of 16 residues. CDR3 residues: CASSSGGGADTGELFF. The CDR3 DNA is TGTGCCAGCAGTTCGGGGGGCGGGGCGGACACCGGGGAGCTGTTTTTT.

This clonotype has only a few counts. This chain connects TRBV2 to TRBJ2-3; D is ambiguous. The CDR3 loop spans 14 amino acids. Germline V CDR1 and CDR2: SNHLY, FYNNEI. Trimming removed 4 bases at V and 2 bases at J, with 10 bases between. The CDR3 loop is CASSARRTTDTQYF. DNA for the CDR3: TGTGCCAGCAGTGCGCGGCGGACCACAGATACGCAGTATTTT.

A word on this clonotype: At one end the junction does not follow the germline gene, possibly because of a read error. The rearrangement uses TRBV4-3 and TRBJ2-1; D unclear. CDR1 is LGHNA, CDR2 YSLEER, per germline. This CDR3 region has 13 residues. CDR3 DNA sequence: TGCGCCAGCAGGGGCAATAATTACAATGAGCGGTTCTTC. This codes for CASRGNNYNERFF.

The chain carries TRBV28 and TRBJ1-2; D is undetermined. The V and J ends lost 5 bases and 4 bases respectively, with 17 bases between them. The V gene's germline CDR1 is MDHEN and CDR2 SYDVKM. The CDR3 length is 15 residues. The CDR3 spells CASSLPIGDLYGYTF. CDR3 nucleotide sequence: TGTGCCAGCAGTCTCCCCATCGGCGATCTCTATGGCTACACCTTC.

A word on this clonotype: The junction and the germline gene differ at one end; a read error may be behind it. The chain links TRBV5-1 to TRBJ2-3; 11 bases agree with TRBD2. The germline V gene encodes CDR1 SGHRS and CDR2 YFSETQ. The CDR3 is made up of 16 amino acids. CDR3 amino acids: CASSLTGLADTDKQYF. For the CDR3, the DNA is TGCGCCAGCAGCTTAACGGGACTAGCGGATACAGATAAGCAGTATTTT.

This rearrangement joins TRBV10-3 to TRBJ2-5; D remains unclear. The CDR3 is made up of 14 amino acids. In germline, CDR1 is ENHRY, CDR2 SYGVKD. Trimming stripped 2 bases from V and 1 base from J, with 8 bases between. CDR3 residues: CAISEPRTQETQYF. DNA of the CDR3: TGTGCCATCAGTGAGCCCCGGACCCAAGAGACCCAGTACTTC.

The CDR3 coding sequence is TGTGCCAGCAGCTCAAAATCGCAACTAGCGGTAGAGCAGTATTTT. Encoded protein: CASSSKSQLAVEQYF. The chain uses TRBV11-2 and TRBJ2-3; 8 nucleotides agree with TRBD2. With 4 bases clipped from V and 11 bases from J, the junction kept 14 bases outside the gene matches. CDR1 is SGHAT, CDR2 FQNNGV, per germline. The CDR3 is 15 amino acids.

V usage is TRBV5-1 and J usage is TRBJ2-2; possible D gene TRBD2, 6 bases. Trimming left V 0 bases short and J 0 bases short, with 24 bases between. The CDR3 runs to 21 residues. Germline V gene data show CDR1 as SGHRS and CDR2 as YFSETQ. The CDR3 sequence: CASSLGAIRDSVRANTGELFF. The CDR3 nucleotides read TGCGCCAGCAGCTTGGGGGCGATAAGGGACTCCGTCAGAGCGAACACCGGGGAGCTGTTTTTT.

This clonotype has at least ten counts. The gene calls are TRBV29-1 and TRBJ2-1; 9 nucleotides match TRBD1. V lost 4 bases, J lost 7 bases, and 2 bases stayed unmatched. CDR3 length: 12 residues. Germline-derived CDR1 and CDR2 are SQVTM and ANQGSEA. CDR3 DNA: TGCAGCGTTGCAGGACAGGGGAATGAGCAGTTCTTC. It is translated as CSVAGQGNEQFF.

This clonotype appeared a few times. The chain uses TRBV6-2 or TRBV6-3 and TRBJ1-2; D not certain. From germline, CDR1 is MNHEY and CDR2 SVGEGT. The V end lost 8 bases, the J end lost 0 bases, and 22 bases lay between the germline ends. The CDR3 is made up of 17 amino acids. The CDR3 nucleotides are TGTGCCAGCGTGGATCGCCGGGGAGGGAATGCTAACTATGGCTACACCTTC. Translation: CASVDRRGGNANYGYTF.

CDR3 DNA sequence: TGCGCCAGCAGCCATCTAGCGGGGGCTACTAGCACAGATACGCAGTATTTT. Translation: CASSHLAGATSTDTQYF. J is TRBJ2-3 and V is TRBV4-3, with 10 positions matching TRBD2. The V and J ends lost 3 bases and 0 bases, in that order; junction bases with no gene match: 6. The CDR3 totals 17 residues. Germline assignment: CDR1 LGHNA and CDR2 YSLEER.

The J gene is TRBJ2-2, the V gene TRBV20-1; 7 nucleotides match TRBD1. The length of the CDR3 is 14 residues. CDR1 and CDR2 (germline): DFQATT, SNEGSKA (reference sequence). Germline trimming cut 4 bases from V and 2 bases from J; bases unmatched to any gene: 4. The CDR3 sequence: CSAKDRINTGELFF. In nucleotides, the CDR3 is TGCAGTGCTAAGGACAGGATCAACACCGGGGAGCTGTTTTTT.

About this clonotype itself: A much larger clone lies a single base off, so this may be a read error. The chain links TRBV2 to TRBJ2-1, with a possible D match to TRBD2 (6 bases). The CDR3 extends over 15 amino acids. Germline lookup yields CDR1 SNHLY and CDR2 FYNNEI. CDR3 in amino acids: CASSEGAGPYKEQFF. CDR3 in DNA: TGTGCCAGCAGTGAAGGGGCGGGACCCTACAAGGAGCAGTTCTTC.

The chain combines TRBV6-5 with TRBJ1-5, with D unclear. The CDR3 loop spans 15 amino acids. Deletions cut 6 bases from V and 0 bases from J, with 12 bases between. Per the germline V gene, CDR1 is MNHEY and CDR2 is SVGAGI. As DNA, the CDR3 is TGTGCCAGCAGCCTTTCAGAATTTAGCAATCAGCCCCAGCATTTT. Residues: CASSLSEFSNQPQHF.

In its sample, this clonotype was seen once. This chain uses TRBV6-1 with TRBJ1-1; 8 nucleotides line up with TRBD1. Germline V gives CDR1 MNHNS, CDR2 SASEGT. Trimming took 7 bases from V and 5 from J; bases not matched to a gene: 9. CDR3 length: 14 amino acids. The CDR3 here is CASITQGGATEAFF. The DNA of the CDR3 is TGTGCCAGCATAACACAGGGGGGAGCGACTGAAGCTTTCTTT.

This clonotype was counted ten times or more. This chain uses TRBV20-1 with TRBJ2-5, with 10 positions matching TRBD2. Per germline, CDR1 DFQATT and CDR2 SNEGSKA (reference sequence). V dropped 0 bases and J dropped 5; count of bases not matched to a gene: 6. CDR3 length equals 15 residues. For the CDR3, the DNA is TGCAGTGCTAGAGACCCTAGCGGGGGAAGGGAGACCCAGTACTTC. This gives the protein CSARDPSGGRETQYF.

The chain carries TRBV7-2 and TRBJ2-3; possibly TRBD2 for D (6 bases). Germline lookup yields CDR1 SGHTA and CDR2 FQGNSA. The CDR3 loop spans 15 amino acids. V lost 6 bases and J 2 bases, leaving 15 bases between the germline ends. The CDR3 loop reads CASSPRGSDTDTQYF. The DNA for the CDR3 is TGTGCCAGCAGTCCCCGGGGGTCTGACACAGATACGCAGTATTTT.

This clonotype was observed a few times. The chain joins TRBV7-9 to TRBJ2-5, with D maybe TRBD1 (6 bases). V was trimmed by 9 bases and J by 4 bases, leaving 21 bases between them. The CDR3 contains 15 residues. Germline-derived CDR1 and CDR2 are SEHNR and FQNEAQ (reference sequence). The CDR3 DNA reads as TGTGCCAGGACAGTACAAACAGGGTCAGCAGAGACCCAGTACTTC. It codes for CARTVQTGSAETQYF.

The J gene is TRBJ1-2, the V gene TRBV20-1, with D tentatively TRBD1 (6 bases). This CDR3 comprises 17 residues. CDR1 DFQATT and CDR2 SNEGSKA come from the germline V gene (reference sequence). The germline V and J ends were trimmed by 0 bases and 4 bases, with 21 bases remaining between them. Here the CDR3 reads CSARDWGGSGGFYGYTF. CDR3 DNA: TGCAGTGCTAGAGATTGGGGGGGCAGCGGGGGTTTCTATGGCTACACCTTC.

The chain joins TRBV3-1 to TRBJ2-3, with a weak D call TRBD2 (6 bases). The CDR3 length is 18 residues. Trimming pared 2 bases from V and 6 bases from J, leaving 24 bases between. Germline CDR1 and CDR2: LGHDT and YNNKEL (reference sequence). CDR3 in amino acids: CASSQTTKTSSLGDTQYF. In DNA form, the CDR3 reads TGTGCCAGCAGCCAAACTACTAAAACTAGCAGCCTCGGGGATACGCAGTATTTT.